The clone carrying this TCR beta chain was picked up a small number of times. Its cognate antigen is unknown. Trimming removed 2 bases from V and 3 bases from J, with 8 bases in between. Per germline, CDR1 MNHEY and CDR2 SVGAGI. The CDR3 consists of 13 residues. This record comes from a study of T cells in Graves' hyperthyroidism and ophthalmopathy. The investigators amplified TCR beta CDR3 regions from RNA transcripts. TCR CDR3 regions were first amplified by RT-PCR with HTBI primers. Each CDR3 protein gets one entry after TCRdb re-called the multiplex PCR reads with MiXCR. The sample records 400,000 to 600,000 distinct CDR3 sequences, about 16% being singletons. Individuals with ophthalmopathy presented a Clinical Activity Score of at least 3, a NOSPECS grade of at least 4 and a duration under 3 months. Each diagnosis was grounded in clinical symptoms, serum thyroxine and TRAb, thyroid ultrasound, and orbital computed tomography.

General observations from the study: Ophthalmopathy got predicted by the model a median about six months before its onset.

This chain joins TRBV6-5 and TRBJ2-7; D is tentatively TRBD1 or TRBD2 (5 bases each). This receptor was obtained from a woman in her twenties or thirties with Graves' ophthalmopathy. Sequenced sample: blood. This CDR3 reads CASSYMRGYEQYF. The CDR3 DNA follows: TGTGCCAGCAGTTACATGAGGGGCTACGAGCAGTACTTC.